The 12 T cell receptor beta chains in this list originate from one sample, sequenced in a study of beta chain features in type 1 diabetes. Reverse transcribing all isolated RNA meant expressed TCRB transcripts were sequenced. Clones were sequenced by immunoSEQ multiplex PCR, and TCRdb holds only the in-frame ones, with some missing. The sample lists under 950,000 clones, 15% to 20% occurring once. Input material: naive CD4+ T cells from blood. The source is a woman younger than 35 in good health.

This clone has a handful of counts. The CDR3 spells CASSRSGSSNEQFF. The CDR3 DNA reads TGTGCCAGCAGTCGTAGCGGGAGTAGCAATGAGCAGTTCTTC. This chain connects TRBV6-5 to TRBJ2-1; 9 positions match TRBD2. CDR1 and CDR2 from the germline V gene are MNHEY and SVGAGI. The V segment lost 5 bases and the J segment 6 bases; nucleotides outside the gene matches: 5. The CDR3 contains 14 residues.

Only one count was recorded for this clone. CDR3 protein: CSASGQGVQYF. The CDR3, as DNA: TGCAGTGCATCGGGACAGGGTGTCCAGTACTTC. The rearrangement uses TRBV20-1 and TRBJ2-7; TRBD1 matches at 9 bases. CDR3 size: 11 residues. Germline V gene data show CDR1 as DFQATT and CDR2 as SNEGSKA (reference sequence). The V segment lost 6 bases and the J segment 10 bases; nucleotides outside the gene matches: 7.

In DNA form, the CDR3 reads TGTGCCAGCAGGGACGGAGCAGGGTACCATGGCTACACCTTC. Protein: CASRDGAGYHGYTF. V and J are TRBV9 and TRBJ1-2, with TRBD1 as a possible D gene (5 bases). The CDR3 has 14 residues. Germline CDR1 and CDR2: SGDLS and YYNGEE. V was pared by 5 bases and J by 6 bases, with 17 bases between.

This clone showed up just a few times. The V and J genes are TRBV7-9 and TRBJ2-2; D may match TRBD1 or TRBD2 (7 bases each). The CDR3 loop spans 18 amino acids. Germline CDR1 reads SEHNR; CDR2 reads FQNEAQ (reference sequence). V was clipped by 3 bases and J by 3 bases, with 20 bases between them. As DNA, the CDR3 is TGTGCCAGCAGCTTCCGCCGTTCAAGCGGGACAGACACCGGGGAGCTGTTTTTT. Translation: CASSFRRSSGTDTGELFF.

This CDR3 reads CASSFPSSRTEAFF. The CDR3 nucleotides read TGTGCCAGCAGCTTCCCTTCATCGAGGACTGAAGCTTTCTTT. The chain joins TRBV5-6 to TRBJ1-1; D not certain. V lost 2 bases to trimming and J lost 5 bases, with 13 bases between them. CDR1 and CDR2 (germline): SGHDT, YYEEEE. This CDR3 is built from 14 residues.

This clone was recorded a few times. V usage is TRBV9 and J usage is TRBJ2-1, with D possibly TRBD1 on 7 matching bases. The length of the CDR3 is 10 residues. Trimming stripped 7 bases from V and 15 bases from J, with 14 bases between. Germline V gives CDR1 SGDLS, CDR2 YYNGEE. Written as DNA, the CDR3 is TGTGCCAGCCTAGATCAGGGGGGGTTCTTC. Its translation is CASLDQGGFF.

V and J are TRBV5-4 and TRBJ1-2; D is perhaps TRBD1 (6 bases). The germline V gene has CDR1 SGHNT and CDR2 YYREEE (reference sequence). This CDR3 is built from 15 residues. V lost 2 bases, J lost 5 bases, and 16 bases lay in between. The CDR3 region is CASSLVPGEGYGYTF. The CDR3 DNA is TGTGCCAGCAGCTTAGTTCCAGGGGAGGGATATGGCTACACCTTC.

The rearrangement uses TRBV2 and TRBJ1-2; D unresolved. Between the trimmed V and J ends, which lost 6 bases and 4 bases, there was a span of 6 bases. Per the germline V gene, CDR1 is SNHLY and CDR2 is FYNNEI. The CDR3 loop spans 11 amino acids. CDR3: CASSRIYGYTF. The DNA of the CDR3 is TGTGCCAGCAGCCGAATCTATGGCTACACCTTC.

Regarding this clone: The same CDR3 can be traced to other DNA sequences in this sample. The chain has TRBV10-3 and TRBJ2-7; tentatively, D is TRBD1 (6 bases). There are 12 residues in the CDR3. Germline V gene sequence: CDR1 ENHRY, CDR2 SYGVKD. V was shortened by 0 bases and J by 7 bases, with 7 bases between the two germline ends. CDR3 in amino acids: CAISESRGEQYF. CDR3 nucleotides: TGTGCCATCAGTGAGTCGAGGGGGGAGCAGTACTTC.

J is TRBJ2-1 and V is TRBV7-6; D may correspond to TRBD1 or TRBD2 (5 bases each). V was pared by 5 bases and J by 3 bases, with 20 bases between. CDR3 length: 17 amino acids. CDR1 SGHVS and CDR2 FNYEAQ come from the germline V gene. The CDR3 sequence: CASSLEGPQRRYNEQFF. CDR3 coding DNA: TGTGCCAGCAGCCTAGAGGGACCCCAAAGGCGCTACAATGAGCAGTTCTTC.

V is TRBV11-2 and J is TRBJ1-2, with 8 bases fitting TRBD1. The V gene's germline CDR1 is SGHAT and CDR2 FQNNGV. V was pared by 5 bases and J by 3 bases, with 5 bases of the junction left unmatched. The CDR3 covers 14 residues. The CDR3 is CASSKDRDDYGYTF. CDR3 DNA: TGTGCCAGCAGCAAGGACAGGGATGACTATGGCTACACCTTC.

As regards this clone: Other DNA sequences from this sample encode an identical CDR3 as well. J is TRBJ2-3 and V is TRBV6-5, with 8 bases that match TRBD2. CDR1 is MNHEY, CDR2 SVGAGI, per germline. The CDR3 totals 14 residues. The trim removed 2 bases at V and 3 bases at J, leaving 1 base unmatched. CDR3 bases: TGTGCCAGCAGTTACCTAGCGGGTACAGATACGCAGTATTTT. The encoded protein is CASSYLAGTDTQYF.